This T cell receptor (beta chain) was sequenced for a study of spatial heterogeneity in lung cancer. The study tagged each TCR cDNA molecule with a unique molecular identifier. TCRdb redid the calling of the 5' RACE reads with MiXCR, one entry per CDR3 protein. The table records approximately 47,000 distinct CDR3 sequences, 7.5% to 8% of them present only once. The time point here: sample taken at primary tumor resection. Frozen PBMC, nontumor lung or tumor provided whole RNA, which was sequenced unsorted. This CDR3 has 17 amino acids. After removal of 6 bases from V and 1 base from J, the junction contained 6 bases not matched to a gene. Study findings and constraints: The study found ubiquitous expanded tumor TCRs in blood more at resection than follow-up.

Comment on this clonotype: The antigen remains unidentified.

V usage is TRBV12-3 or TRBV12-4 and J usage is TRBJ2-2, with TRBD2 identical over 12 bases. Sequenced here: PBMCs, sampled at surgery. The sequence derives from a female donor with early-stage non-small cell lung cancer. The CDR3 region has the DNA TGTGCCAGCAGGCCTGGACTAGCGGGGATGAACACCGGGGAGCTGTTTTTT. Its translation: CASRPGLAGMNTGELFF.